One sample yielded the 20 T cell receptor beta chains listed below, sequenced in a study of shared clonotypes between healthy human individuals. Produced via immunoSEQ multiplex PCR; TCRdb's table is partial and in-frame only. The sample has about 300,000 clones, 74% seen once; the top ten hold about 9.3%. Sequenced: memory CD4+ T cells sorted from blood. The subset here: CD45RA-negative fraction. These TCRs come from a man younger than 40 in good health.

This clone was counted once. The chain joins TRBV28 to TRBJ1-4; TRBD1 matches 9 bases. The germline CDR1 and CDR2 sequences are MDHEN and SYDVKM. There are 16 residues in the CDR3. With V trimmed by 4 bases and J by 8 bases, 11 bases remained unmatched. CDR3: CASSSPPGQGGEKLFF. The CDR3 coding sequence is TGTGCCAGCAGTTCACCCCCGGGACAGGGAGGAGAAAAACTGTTTTTT.

This clone has just a few counts. The chain has TRBV15 and TRBJ2-3; D not resolved. Germline V gene sequence: CDR1 LNHNV, CDR2 YYDKDF (reference sequence). CDR3 size: 15 residues. Trimming stripped 0 bases from V and 6 bases from J, with 13 bases between. The CDR3 reads CATSRDLGVIDTQYF. The CDR3 bases are TGTGCCACCAGCAGAGATTTAGGCGTAATCGATACGCAGTATTTT. Full variable domain (outside the CDR3, taken from reference TRBV15 and TRBJ2-3): DAMVIQNPRYQVTQFGKPVTLSCSQTLNHNVMYWYQQKSSQAPKLLFHYYDKDFNNEADTPDNFQSRRPNTSFCFLDIRSPGLGDTAMYLCATSRDLGVIDTQYFGPGTRLTVL.

This CDR3 reads CSAFYTYEQYF. The DNA for the CDR3 is TGCAGTGCTTTCTATACCTACGAGCAGTACTTC. The chain combines TRBV20-1 with TRBJ2-7; D is unclear. With 5 bases removed from V and 2 bases from J, the gap between germline ends came to 7 bases. The CDR3 length is 11 residues. Germline V gives CDR1 DFQATT, CDR2 SNEGSKA (reference sequence).

The rearrangement joins TRBV9 to TRBJ1-1; D gene ambiguous. Trimming left V 4 bases short and J 5 bases short, with 12 bases between. The CDR3 has 13 amino acids. CDR1 is SGDLS, CDR2 YYNGEE, per germline. The chain's CDR3 is CASSSRLGTEAFF. CDR3 nucleotides: TGTGCCAGCAGCTCCCGACTGGGGACTGAAGCTTTCTTT. Supplemented by reference TRBV9 and TRBJ1-1, the full variable domain reads DSGVTQTPKHLITATGQRVTLRCSPRSGDLSVYWYQQSLDQGLQFLIQYYNGEERAKGNILERFSAQQFPDLHSELNLSSLELGDSALYFCASSSRLGTEAFFGQGTRLTVV.

The chain uses TRBV7-2 and TRBJ2-7; tentatively, D is TRBD2 (6 bases). This CDR3 region has 14 residues. V lost 5 bases to trimming and J lost 10 bases, with 21 bases between them. Germline values: CDR1 SGHTA, CDR2 FQGNSA. The CDR3 nucleotides are TGTGCCAGCAGCCCTGGGCTAGCGACTTTCTTCCAGTACTTC. Amino acid sequence: CASSPGLATFFQYF.

V and J are TRBV5-1 and TRBJ1-2; 7 positions agree with TRBD1. This CDR3 contains 15 residues. Trimming took 4 bases from V and 2 from J; bases not matched to a gene: 8. Per germline, CDR1 SGHRS and CDR2 YFSETQ. The CDR3 nucleotides are TGCGCCAGCAGCCTGGGACAGCCGCTAAACTATGGCTACACCTTC. Translating gives CASSLGQPLNYGYTF.

The V and J genes are TRBV7-2 and TRBJ2-3; D assignment may be TRBD1 or TRBD2 (5 bases each). V was clipped by 2 bases and J by 1 base, with 10 bases between them. The V gene's germline CDR1 is SGHTA and CDR2 FQGNSA. CDR3 length: 15 residues. CDR3 residues: CASSLPGRGTDTQYF. CDR3 in DNA: TGTGCCAGCAGCTTACCGGGACGCGGCACAGATACGCAGTATTTT. Full variable domain (outside the CDR3, taken from reference TRBV7-2 and TRBJ2-3): GAGVSQSPSNKVTEKGKDVELRCDPISGHTALYWYRQSLGQGLEFLIYFQGNSAPDKSGLPSDRFSAERTGGSVSTLTIQRTQQEDSAVYLCASSLPGRGTDTQYFGPGTRLTVL.

This clone has more than one count but fewer than ten. The V gene is TRBV6-5, the J gene TRBJ1-1; D is uncertain. Germline V lookup: CDR1 MNHEY, CDR2 SVGAGI. This CDR3 has 15 amino acids. Trimming removed 5 bases from V and 5 bases from J, with 18 bases in between. CDR3 amino acids: CASSRPQLSQTEAFF. DNA for the CDR3: TGTGCCAGCAGTAGACCCCAATTGAGTCAGACTGAAGCTTTCTTT.

The rearrangement uses TRBV18 and TRBJ1-1; the D gene is possibly TRBD1 (5 bases). With 2 bases removed from V and 3 bases from J, the gap between germline ends came to 13 bases. This CDR3 has 15 amino acids. Per the germline V gene, CDR1 is KGHSH and CDR2 is LQKENI. The DNA of the CDR3 is TGTGCCAGCTCACCAGCGGGGCAGGGATACACTGAAGCTTTCTTT. This sequence encodes CASSPAGQGYTEAFF.

The chain combines TRBV29-1 with TRBJ2-1; 7 bases align to TRBD2. The CDR3 has 14 residues. V was clipped by 3 bases and J by 7 bases; unmatched bases: 9. Germline V gene data show CDR1 as SQVTM and CDR2 as ANQGSEA. Written as DNA, the CDR3 is TGCAGCGTTGATTTTGGCGGGAGCATGAATGAGCAGTTCTTC. Translated: CSVDFGGSMNEQFF.

This clone was seen a handful of times. The chain joins TRBV11-3 to TRBJ2-3, with 9 bases that match TRBD1. This CDR3 is 17 amino acids long. Germline CDR1 reads SGHNT; CDR2 reads YENEEA. V was pared by 0 bases and J by 2 bases, with 6 bases of the junction left unmatched. The CDR3 loop is CASSLDPGQGNTDTQYF. DNA of the CDR3: TGTGCCAGCAGCTTAGATCCGGGACAGGGAAACACAGATACGCAGTATTTT.

Written as DNA, the CDR3 is TGTGCCACCAGCAGAGCCCGTGGGACTAGCGGGACTGGGGTGACAGATACGCAGTATTTT. It yields the protein CATSRARGTSGTGVTDTQYF. This sequence joins TRBV15 and TRBJ2-3; TRBD2 aligns across 13 bases. This CDR3 spans 20 amino acids. Germline V gene data show CDR1 as LNHNV and CDR2 as YYDKDF (reference sequence). The ends lost 1 base at V and 3 bases at J; junction bases unmatched: 13.

The genes are TRBV4-1 and TRBJ1-5, with 8 bases fitting TRBD1. CDR3 length: 16 residues. Germline V CDR1 and CDR2: MGHRA, YSYEKL. The V segment lost 1 base and the J segment 4 bases; nucleotides outside the gene matches: 6. CDR3 protein: CASSQAGGSWNQPQHF. CDR3 DNA: TGCGCCAGCAGCCAAGCAGGGGGCTCTTGGAATCAGCCCCAGCATTTT.

The chain couples TRBV7-2 to TRBJ1-5, with TRBD1 matching over 8 bases. The CDR3 totals 16 residues. The ends lost 5 bases at V and 5 bases at J; junction bases unmatched: 11. The germline gives CDR1 SGHTA, CDR2 FQGNSA. The CDR3 here is CASSPRGSGGDQPQHF. The CDR3 DNA reads TGTGCCAGCAGCCCACGCGGTTCAGGGGGCGATCAGCCCCAGCATTTT.

This rearrangement joins TRBV7-2 to TRBJ1-4, with 7 bases lining up with TRBD1. V shed 6 bases and J 4 bases; nucleotides not matched to a gene: 8. Germline values: CDR1 SGHTA, CDR2 FQGNSA. This CDR3 has 15 amino acids. The chain's CDR3 is CASSPPGGRNEKLFF. The DNA of the CDR3 is TGTGCCAGCAGTCCTCCAGGGGGACGTAATGAAAAACTGTTTTTT.

This clone was seen only once. This chain uses TRBV19 with TRBJ1-2, with 9 bases identical to TRBD1. Germline V gene lookup returns CDR1 LNHDA and CDR2 SQIVND (reference sequence). The CDR3 consists of 14 residues. V trimming: 6 bases; J trimming: 5 bases; junction bases outside the gene matches: 7. CDR3 DNA sequence: TGTGCCAGTAGCTCCGGGACAGGGATGTATGGCTACACCTTC. Amino acids: CASSSGTGMYGYTF.

The V call is TRBV10-3, the J call TRBJ2-2; either TRBD1 or TRBD2 may supply D (6 bases each). The CDR3 spans 19 residues. Germline assignment: CDR1 ENHRY and CDR2 SYGVKD. Trimming stripped 4 bases from V and 2 bases from J, with 23 bases between. The chain's CDR3 is CAISANQGPSVDNTGELFF. The CDR3 DNA sequence: TGTGCCATCAGTGCTAACCAGGGGCCTAGCGTCGATAACACCGGGGAGCTGTTTTTT.

V gene TRBV27 combines with J gene TRBJ2-6; no clear D gene. Germline assignment: CDR1 MNHEY and CDR2 SMNVEV (reference sequence). The CDR3 extends over 15 amino acids. Trimming cost V 4 bases and J 0 bases, with 7 bases left between them. The CDR3 sequence: CASSYGFSGANVLTF. Here the CDR3 DNA reads TGTGCCAGCAGTTACGGGTTCTCTGGGGCCAACGTCCTGACTTTC. Filled out from reference TRBV27 and TRBJ2-6, the complete variable domain reads EAQVTQNPRYLITVTGKKLTVTCSQNMNHEYMSWYRQDPGLGLRQIYYSMNVEVTDKGDVPEGYKVSRKEKRNFPLILESPSPNQTSLYFCASSYGFSGANVLTFGAGSRLTVL.

This rearrangement joins TRBV13 to TRBJ2-4; 7 bases line up with TRBD2. The V gene's germline CDR1 is PRHDT and CDR2 FYEKMQ (reference sequence). CDR3 size: 15 residues. V lost 5 bases and J lost 6; bases outside the gene matches: 10. CDR3 loop: CASSQYWEGRNIQYF. The CDR3 coding sequence is TGTGCCAGCAGCCAATATTGGGAGGGTCGAAACATTCAGTACTTC.

This chain connects TRBV27 to TRBJ2-3, with D unclear. This CDR3 is built from 19 residues. V was shortened by 6 bases and J by 6 bases, with 31 bases between the two germline ends. Germline V gene sequence: CDR1 MNHEY, CDR2 SMNVEV (reference sequence). CDR3 nucleotides: TGTGCCAGCAGAGGACCCCCCACTTTAAAGGGTGGAGATGGGGATACGCAGTATTTT. Its protein is CASRGPPTLKGGDGDTQYF.